This T cell receptor beta chain was obtained from a study of cytomegalovirus exposure and HLA in healthy donors. Study at large: HLA-typed donors were the source of 83 million or so unique TCRs, which an early data release held.

A remark on this clone: Its antigen is undetermined.

Study-level findings and limits: Through in vitro validation, three CMV-associated chains were shown to be specific for CMV antigens. Presence/absence analysis assumed near-uniform sequencing depth across donors. Likely technical artifact: a cluster of highly shared sequence variants.

This PCR relied on a set of 60 Vbeta primers and 13 Jbeta primers. The repertoire was sequenced with immunoSEQ multiplex PCR; TCRdb's copy has only in-frame clones and lacks some. The sample carries roughly 71,000 clones, around 80% recorded once. The CDR3 is 16 amino acids. V was trimmed by 2 bases and J by 1 base, leaving 14 bases between them. CDR1 is SGHRS and CDR2 is YFSETQ in the germline V gene. The chain is built from TRBV5-1 and TRBJ2-3; weak D call: TRBD2 (6 bases). Sequenced: PBMCs. This receptor was taken from a girl aged 10 to 17 in good health and CMV-seropositive. CDR3 nucleotide sequence: TGCGCCAGCAGCTTTGGCGCGGGGCGGGGCACAGATACGCAGTATTTT. This gives the protein CASSFGAGRGTDTQYF.